Below, one TCR beta chain is given with its context. Its antigen remains unknown. TCR beta CDR3 was sequenced at survey depth on immunoSEQ. The table came from immunoSEQ multiplex PCR; TCRdb's copy has only in-frame clones and leaves some out. The table includes about 4,800 clones, approximately 71% detected once. Unmatched junction bases numbered 7, after V lost 5 bases and J lost 7 bases. The CDR3 contains 13 residues. CDR1 and CDR2 (germline): WNHNN, SYGVQD (reference sequence). The data belong to a study of CD8 T cell repertoires and HIV-1 epitope variants. Study background: Separate wells received one of Twenty-five Gag or Nef variant peptides. Epitopes were three Gag families plus Nef HW9 and YT9. Study observations and caveats: Beta chains alone show antigen proliferation, not cytokine profile or function.

Sequenced: cultured CD8+ T cells derived from PBMCs. The chain links TRBV10-1 to TRBJ2-7, with 8 bases matching TRBD1. This sequence originates from a male donor with HIV. The CDR3 sequence is CASSLGQAGEQYF. CDR3 DNA sequence: TGCGCCAGCAGTTTGGGACAGGCGGGGGAGCAGTACTTC.